These 10 T cell receptor beta chains were sequenced from one sample in a study of cytomegalovirus exposure and HLA in healthy donors. The PCR had 60 Vbeta and 13 Jbeta primers. Repertoires were generated with immunoSEQ multiplex PCR, while TCRdb's copy carries only in-frame clones and drops some. The sample contains under 200,000 clones, 65% to 80% of which appear only once. Sequencing was done on a sample of PBMCs. Every receptor here comes from a woman aged 40 to 55 in good health and CMV-seronegative.

The rearrangement uses TRBV4-1 and TRBJ2-3; D ambiguous. V was shortened by 1 base and J by 2 bases, with 7 bases between the two germline ends. Per germline, CDR1 MGHRA and CDR2 YSYEKL. The CDR3 runs 14 residues. The DNA for the CDR3 is TGCGCCAGCAGCCAAGTGGTAGTCACAGATACGCAGTATTTT. The encoded protein is CASSQVVVTDTQYF.

J is TRBJ2-2 and V is TRBV6-5; no reliable D call. Germline V gives CDR1 MNHEY, CDR2 SVGAGI. Trimming removed 0 bases at V and 4 bases at J, with 9 bases between. This CDR3 contains 15 residues. In nucleotides, the CDR3 is TGTGCCAGCAGTTACTCCCGAAGAGGCACCGGGGAGCTGTTTTTT. Translated: CASSYSRRGTGELFF.

V and J are TRBV4-1 and TRBJ1-4; D gene uncertain. The CDR3 runs 14 residues. CDR1 MGHRA and CDR2 YSYEKL come from the germline V gene. V was clipped by 8 bases and J by 8 bases, with 18 bases between them. The CDR3 sequence is CASEGLESGEKLFF. The CDR3 DNA reads TGCGCCAGCGAGGGTCTGGAATCTGGCGAAAAACTGTTTTTT.

V is TRBV10-3 and J is TRBJ2-7; unclear D gene. The germline gives CDR1 ENHRY, CDR2 SYGVKD. This CDR3 has 15 residues. The germline V and J ends were trimmed by 3 bases and 3 bases, with 15 bases remaining between them. As DNA, the CDR3 is TGTGCCATCAGTGACCCCGCCGGGTCTATCTACGAGCAGTACTTC. It yields the protein CAISDPAGSIYEQYF.

The gene calls are TRBV10-3 and TRBJ1-1; a weak D match, TRBD1 (6 bases). Per germline, CDR1 ENHRY and CDR2 SYGVKD. The CDR3 is 14 amino acids. The V gene lost 5 bases and the J gene lost 1 base, with 11 bases spanning the gap. The chain's CDR3 is CAISHGQRNTEAFF. CDR3 nucleotides: TGTGCCATCAGTCATGGACAGAGGAACACTGAAGCTTTCTTT.

This rearrangement joins TRBV5-4 to TRBJ2-7; D is unresolved. Germline values: CDR1 SGHNT, CDR2 YYREEE (reference sequence). V shed 3 bases and J shed 5 bases, with 18 bases lying between them. The CDR3 length is 15 residues. Here the CDR3 reads CASSSVDIGLDEQYF. In DNA, the CDR3 is TGTGCCAGCAGCTCTGTGGATATCGGGTTGGACGAGCAGTACTTC.

The chain recombines TRBV4-1 with TRBJ1-5; D not certain. This CDR3 comprises 14 residues. The germline V and J ends were trimmed by 4 bases and 0 bases, with 7 bases remaining between them. Germline values: CDR1 MGHRA, CDR2 YSYEKL. CDR3 DNA sequence: TGCGCCAGCAGCCCCGCGTATAGCAATCAGCCCCAGCATTTT. As protein: CASSPAYSNQPQHF.

This chain links TRBV7-9 with TRBJ1-5; D gene ambiguous. In germline, CDR1 is SEHNR, CDR2 FQNEAQ (reference sequence). The V gene lost 3 bases and the J gene lost 0 bases, with 6 bases spanning the gap. CDR3 size: 14 residues. The CDR3 coding sequence is TGTGCCAGCAGCTTCGGGGATAGCAATCAGCCCCAGCATTTT. Its protein is CASSFGDSNQPQHF.

This rearrangement joins TRBV5-4 to TRBJ1-4, with 8 bases identical to TRBD1. The V gene's germline CDR1 is SGHNT and CDR2 YYREEE (reference sequence). The CDR3 totals 17 residues. V lost 0 bases to trimming and J lost 6 bases; unmatched junction nucleotides: 10. In DNA, the CDR3 is TGTGCCAGCAGCTTGGCCCCGGCAGGGGGCAATTATGAAAAACTGTTTTTT. Its protein is CASSLAPAGGNYEKLFF.

This clone is a singleton in its sample. The chain is built from TRBV30 and TRBJ1-5; 9 nucleotides match TRBD1. CDR1 and CDR2 from the germline V gene are GTSNPN and SVGIG (reference sequence). The CDR3 sequence is 15 residues long. V gave up 4 bases and J gave up 5 bases; unmatched junction bases: 9. The CDR3 bases are TGTGCCTGGAACGCCGGACAGGGGAGGGATCAGCCCCAGCATTTT. Its protein is CAWNAGQGRDQPQHF.